This T cell receptor beta chain was identified in a study of cytomegalovirus exposure and HLA in healthy donors. General observations from the study: Rates of TCR association differed by HLA locus in a later analysis, with DRB1 highest and HLA-C lowest. The study reported that TCR beta sequences accurately predicted HLA-A and HLA-B alleles in most subjects. As a later analysis showed, a missense DCLRE1C variant was linked to trimming of TCR beta V- and J-genes.

Germline values: CDR1 MNHEY, CDR2 SVGAGI. The CDR3 contains 15 residues. V gave up 0 bases and J gave up 5 bases, with 13 bases separating them. Worth noting for this clone: Its specificity is unknown.

Researchers ran the PCR with 60 Vbeta and 13 Jbeta primers. The assay was immunoSEQ multiplex PCR, and TCRdb's table has in-frame clones only and misses some. The sample records fewer than 95,000 clones, roughly three fifths being singletons. The V gene is TRBV6-5, the J gene TRBJ1-1, with D maybe TRBD1 (5 bases). Sequenced: PBMCs. This receptor was taken from a woman aged 25-40 years in good health and CMV-seronegative. CDR3: CASSYSRAGETEAFF. DNA of the CDR3: TGTGCCAGCAGTTACTCCAGGGCGGGGGAGACTGAAGCTTTCTTT.